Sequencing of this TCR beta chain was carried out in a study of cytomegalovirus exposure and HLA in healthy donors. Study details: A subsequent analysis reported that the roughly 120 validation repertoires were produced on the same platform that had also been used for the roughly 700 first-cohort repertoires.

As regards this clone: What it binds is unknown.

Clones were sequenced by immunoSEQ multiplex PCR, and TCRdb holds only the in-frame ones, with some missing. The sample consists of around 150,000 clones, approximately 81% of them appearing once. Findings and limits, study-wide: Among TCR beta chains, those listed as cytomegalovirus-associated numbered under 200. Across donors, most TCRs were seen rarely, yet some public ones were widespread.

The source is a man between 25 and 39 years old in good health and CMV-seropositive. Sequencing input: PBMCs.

This CDR3 reads CASSLDGSRADTQYF. As DNA, the CDR3 is TGCGCCAGCAGCTTAGATGGTAGTCGAGCTGATACGCAGTATTTT. The genes are TRBV5-1 and TRBJ2-3, with D hard to call. CDR3 size: 15 residues. With 2 bases removed from V and 6 bases from J, the gap between germline ends came to 16 bases. CDR1 and CDR2 from the germline V gene are SGHRS and YFSETQ.